Below, 15 T cell receptor delta chains from the same sample are listed, as sequenced in a study of γδ T cells in repeated Plasmodium falciparum infection (dated by TCRdb to the early 2020s). For bulk TCR repertoire analysis, Vgamma9/Vdelta2+ and Vdelta2-negative gammadelta T cell populations were flow-sorted out of peripheral blood mononuclear cells. Libraries were constructed by multiplex PCR. For sequencing, an Illumina MiSeq was employed. TCRdb called clones anew from the public reads via CATT; matching DNA rows were later pooled. This sample is represented by roughly 93,000 delta-chain clones; over 0.75% of them were singletons. The ten largest account for 9.5% to 10% of the sample. Sequenced input: gamma-delta T cells from blood. These receptors were obtained from a pool of human donors (malaria-infected and uninfected, not separated).

With respect to this clone: This probably arose from a read error, given a far larger clone one base away. The same CDR3 arises from other DNA sequences in this sample as well. The chain carries TRDV2 and TRDJ1, with 10 bases identical to TRDD3. The J gene, missing from TCRdb, was assigned here through DNA to germline matching. CDR3 size: 17 residues. The V segment lost 7 bases and the J segment 3 bases; nucleotides outside the gene matches: 16. Per the germline V gene, CDR1 is GEAIGNYY and CDR2 is EKD. CDR3 nucleotides: TGTGCCTGCGGGCTGGGGGATATTTTTGGGTCCGCCGATAAACTCATCTTT. Protein: CACGLGDIFGSADKLIF.

To note about this clone: TCRdb's entry gives the protein of a much larger clone, which mismatches this DNA's translation at residue 16, likely from a read error; the protein reported here is translated from the DNA. V is TRDV1 and J is TRDJ3; 10 nucleotides match TRDD3. Germline matching of the DNA provided the J gene here, since TCRdb leaves it blank. Trimming took 2 bases from V and 0 from J; bases not matched to a gene: 22. Germline V gives CDR1 TSWWSYY, CDR2 QGS. CDR3 size: 25 residues. The CDR3 protein is CALGEFPLRSDLLGDPSWDTRQMFF. DNA of the CDR3: TGTGCTCTTGGGGAATTCCCACTACGGTCAGATTTACTGGGGGATCCCTCCTGGGACACCCGACAGATGTTTTTC.

This clone appeared a few times. With a far larger clone one base away, a read error is the likely cause. In the same sample, other DNA sequences code for this CDR3. The V gene is TRDV2, but the J gene lacks a call; the table's D call of TRDD3 was not tested on the DNA. This CDR3 has 19 amino acids. The germline gives CDR1 GEAIGNYY, CDR2 EKD. The CDR3 DNA reads as TGTGCCTGTGACACAGCTGGGGGCCGAAGCTCCTGGGACACCCGACAGATGTTTTTT. Translation: CACDTAGGRSSWDTRQMFF.

Details on this clone: A read error is likely here: a far larger clone is one base away. The same CDR3 is also encoded by other DNA sequences in this sample. The chain is built from TRDV1 and TRDJ1; 8 bases are a match to TRDD3. Here the J gene came from matching the DNA to germline, since TCRdb omits it. The CDR3 covers 24 residues. Germline V gene data show CDR1 as TSWWSYY and CDR2 as QGS. The CDR3 protein is CALGELGINFRNSWGSTYTDKLIF. CDR3 nucleotide sequence: TGTGCCCTTGGGGAACTAGGTATAAATTTCCGGAACTCCTGGGGGAGTACGTACACCGATAAACTCATCTTT.

This clone showed up just a few times. TCRdb assigns this DNA the protein of a much larger clone, which departs from its translation at residue 9; this likely reflects a read error, and the protein shown comes from translating the DNA. The gene calls are TRDV2 and TRDJ1, with a weak D call TRDD3 (5 bases). TCRdb leaves out the J gene; it was filled in here by matching the DNA to germline. In germline, CDR1 is GEAIGNYY, CDR2 EKD. This CDR3 is built from 16 residues. Trimming stripped 1 base from V and 1 base from J, with 15 bases between. CDR3 bases: TGTGCCTGTGACACTGGCTTGCCCGGGGGCACCGATAAACTCATCTTT. It codes for CACDTGLPGGTDKLIF.

This clone was seen a few times. This likely stems from a read error, as it lies one base from a far larger clone. Other DNA sequences from this sample encode an identical CDR3 as well. No J gene was called, and the V gene is TRDV1; the table's TRDD3 call for D was not verified on the DNA. The CDR3 has 16 amino acids. The germline V gene encodes CDR1 TSWWSYY and CDR2 QGS. The CDR3 spells CALGAPGWVITDKLIF. Written as DNA, the CDR3 is TGTGCTCTTGGGGCTCCTGGCTGGGTAATCACCGATAAACTCATCTTC.

By its share, this clone is medium-sized. DNA of the CDR3: TGTGCTCTCATAACCAAGCCTTCTCCTAACTGGGGACCTAATTACACCGATAAACTCATCTTT. Its protein is CALITKPSPNWGPNYTDKLIF. V and J are TRDV1 and TRDJ1; 7 bases are shared with TRDD3. Germline V lookup: CDR1 TSWWSYY, CDR2 QGS. V lost 9 bases and J lost 0; bases outside the gene matches: 28. This CDR3 is built from 21 residues.

The table lists this clone with many counts. The protein recorded in TCRdb matches a much larger clone and deviates from this DNA's translation at residue 4, suggesting a read error; the protein here is obtained by translating the DNA. The V gene is TRDV2, the J gene TRDJ2; 7 bases line up with TRDD3. TCRdb is silent on the J gene; assignment here came from matching the DNA to germline. Germline CDR1 is GEAIGNYY and CDR2 is EKD. The CDR3 length is 15 residues. The CDR3 DNA reads TGTGCCTGTGGCACCGGGGGATCGGAAAAAGCACAACTCTTCTTT. Protein sequence: CACGTGGSEKAQLFF.

J is TRDJ1 and V is TRDV1, with 8 bases that match TRDD3. The J gene was not available in TCRdb and was assigned here by matching the DNA to germline segments. This CDR3 has 15 amino acids. V shed 1 base and J 5 bases; nucleotides not matched to a gene: 6. Germline V gene sequence: CDR1 TSWWSYY, CDR2 QGS. The CDR3 reads CALGEPFAGGDKLIF. Here the CDR3 DNA reads TGTGCTCTTGGGGAACCCTTCGCTGGGGGAGATAAACTCATCTTT.

This clone came up a few times. For this DNA, TCRdb reports the protein of a much larger clone, which diverges at residue 13, most likely from a read error; the protein presented here is translated directly from the DNA. The chain carries TRDV1 and TRDJ1; D remains ambiguous. The length of the CDR3 is 18 residues. CDR1 TSWWSYY and CDR2 QGS come from the germline V gene. Trimming left V 3 bases short and J 4 bases short, with 24 bases between. This CDR3 is CALGDARLLTVYIDKLIF. The CDR3 coding sequence is TGTGCTCTTGGGGACGCCCGCCTCCTGACCGTGTACATCGATAAACTCATCTTT.

This clone was found many times. A much larger clone sits a single nucleotide away, making a read error possible. The V call is TRDV2, the J call TRDJ1; 13 bases are a match to TRDD3. No J segment appears in TCRdb, so it was assigned here by matching the sequence to germline. Germline CDR1 and CDR2: GEAIGNYY and EKD. The CDR3 is 20 residues long. The CDR3 region is CACDTVRTGGYASYTDKLIF. For the CDR3, the DNA is TGCGCCTGTGACACCGTCCGTACTGGGGGATACGCCTCATACACCGATAAACTCATCTTT.

A few counts support this clone. TCRdb lists the protein of a much larger clone for this DNA, which differs at residue 13, so this is likely a read error; the protein given here is translated from the DNA itself. The V and J genes are TRDV1 and TRDJ1; D is uncertain. The CDR3 length is 18 residues. V was trimmed by 3 bases and J by 7 bases, leaving 27 bases between them. Germline V CDR1 and CDR2: TSWWSYY, QGS. The CDR3 sequence is CALGDTLTANSKFSKLIF. CDR3 bases: TGTGCTCTTGGGGATACTCTCACGGCGAACAGTAAGTTCAGTAAACTCATCTTT.

For this clone: A read error likely explains this, since a far larger clone differs by one base. At the DNA level, this CDR3 is encoded by other sequences in the same sample as well. The chain employs TRDV2 and TRDJ1; TRDD3 matches at 9 bases. Since TCRdb gives no J gene, matching the DNA to germline was used here to assign it. The V gene's germline CDR1 is GEAIGNYY and CDR2 EKD. The CDR3 covers 22 residues. This chain's CDR3 is CACDTGGPDTGGRAPYTDKLIF. For the CDR3, the DNA is TGTGCCTGTGACACCGGAGGCCCGGATACTGGGGGACGCGCACCGTACACTGATAAACTCATCTTT.

This clone was counted between two and nine times. TCRdb has a much larger clone's protein, which differs at residue 6 from the translation of this DNA, likely because of a read error; what is shown is the protein translated from the DNA. The V gene is TRDV1, the J gene TRDJ1; 7 bases are shared with TRDD3. TCRdb does not report a J gene; here it was assigned by matching the DNA to germline references. V gave up 2 bases and J gave up 0 bases; unmatched junction bases: 18. The CDR3 consists of 20 residues. CDR1 is TSWWSYY and CDR2 is QGS in the germline V gene. CDR3 sequence (DNA): TGTGCTCTTGGGGAAGGAAAATCCGGGGTGGGGGACCTGTACACCGATAAACTCATCTTT. It encodes CALGEGKSGVGDLYTDKLIF.

There are many counts of this clone. This same CDR3 is encoded by further DNA sequences in the sample. The gene calls are TRDV2 and TRDJ1, with 8 positions matching TRDD3. This CDR3 is 16 amino acids long. Per germline, CDR1 GEAIGNYY and CDR2 EKD. The ends lost 0 bases at V and 0 bases at J; junction bases unmatched: 5. The CDR3: CACDTVGDTDTDKLIF. Written as DNA, the CDR3 is TGTGCCTGTGACACCGTCGGGGATACAGACACCGATAAACTCATCTTT.